This TCR beta chain was sequenced for a study of T-cell memory formation after mild COVID-19. General study results and limits: Largely, contracting CD4+ clones fell within CM and EM, and contracting CD8+ clones within EMRA. The study found balanced CD4/CD8 in clones contracting day 15 to 85 and a CD4+ lean in later expanders.

This clonotype was seen repeatedly, ten times or more. Its cognate antigen is unknown. TCR alpha and TCR beta cDNA libraries carrying sample barcodes and UMIs came from 5'RACE with constant-segment primers. MiXCR, applied by TCRdb to the 5' RACE reads, yields one record per CDR3 protein. The table shows about 200,000 distinct CDR3 sequences, with 9% to 10% occurring only once. Trimming pared 4 bases from V and 9 bases from J, leaving 16 bases between. The CDR3 totals 14 residues. Germline-derived CDR1 and CDR2 are LGHNA and YSLEER. J is TRBJ2-1 and V is TRBV4-3, with D perhaps matching TRBD1 (6 bases). What was sequenced was PBMCs or a T cell subset sorted from them (not recorded which). The sequence came from a man aged 18 to 29 who had mild COVID-19 (a few samples of this study predate the infection). Cell type and time point are not known. CDR3: CASSRDRQAAEQFF. The CDR3 coding sequence is TGCGCCAGCAGCCGCGACCGACAGGCGGCTGAGCAGTTCTTC.